What follows are 8 T cell receptor beta chains derived from one specimen sequenced in a study of T-cell memory formation after mild COVID-19. TCRdb processed the 5' RACE reads anew with MiXCR; each CDR3 protein has one entry. This sample has approximately 300,000 distinct CDR3 sequences, with roughly 15% found just once. The sample was PBMCs or a T cell subset sorted from them (not recorded which). The source of these receptors is a man between 18 and 35 years old who had mild COVID-19 (a few samples of this study predate the infection). Cell type and time point are not known.

V usage is TRBV4-3 and J usage is TRBJ1-2; 8 nucleotides align to TRBD1. Trimming took 0 bases from V and 4 from J; bases not matched to a gene: 10. The germline V gene encodes CDR1 LGHNA and CDR2 YSLEER. The CDR3 has 17 residues. Written as DNA, the CDR3 is TGCGCCAGCAGCCAAGATTGGGCCACTGACAGGGGCTATGGCTACACCTTC. It translates to CASSQDWATDRGYGYTF.

This clonotype was detected only a few times. The chain has TRBV6-2 or TRBV6-3 and TRBJ1-5, with D hard to call. CDR3 size: 14 residues. V lost 6 bases and J 0 bases, leaving 9 bases between the germline ends. The germline gives CDR1 MNHEY, CDR2 SVGEGT. The CDR3 DNA is TGTGCCAGCAGCTCCGGGCATAGCAATCAGCCCCAGCATTTT. It translates to CASSSGHSNQPQHF.

This clonotype was seen only a few times. This chain links TRBV7-9 with TRBJ1-2; D is undetermined. Trimming stripped 3 bases from V and 6 bases from J, with 14 bases between. The germline CDR1 and CDR2 sequences are SEHNR and FQNEAQ (reference sequence). The length of the CDR3 is 14 residues. Here the CDR3 DNA reads TGTGCCAGCAGCTTCCATTCGCCTGGGGATGGCTACACCTTC. Its protein is CASSFHSPGDGYTF.

This clonotype was recorded a few times. The gene calls are TRBV14 and TRBJ1-1; D uncertain. V lost 2 bases and J lost 2, with 6 bases in between. This CDR3 is built from 13 residues. Germline CDR1 and CDR2: SGHDN and FVKESK. In DNA, the CDR3 is TGTGCCAGCAGCCAAATCCCCAACACTGAAGCTTTCTTT. Its translation is CASSQIPNTEAFF.

The rearrangement links TRBV6-6 to TRBJ1-5, with D unresolved. Per the germline V gene, CDR1 is MNHNY and CDR2 is SVGAGI (reference sequence). The CDR3 extends over 15 amino acids. Trimming took 0 bases from V and 3 from J, leaving 9 bases between them. CDR3 protein: CASSYSAGINQPQHF. As DNA, the CDR3 is TGTGCCAGCAGTTACTCAGCCGGAATCAATCAGCCCCAGCATTTT.

This clonotype has at least ten counts. The gene calls are TRBV7-2 and TRBJ2-5; D is perhaps TRBD2 (6 bases). CDR1 and CDR2 from the germline V gene are SGHTA and FQGNSA. Trimming took 5 bases from V and 2 from J, leaving 12 bases between them. CDR3 length: 14 amino acids. In nucleotides, the CDR3 is TGTGCCAGCAGCCCCGGGACTTTTCAAGAGACCCAGTACTTC. Translating it yields CASSPGTFQETQYF. Combining the CDR3 with reference TRBV7-2 and TRBJ2-5 gives the whole variable domain GAGVSQSPSNKVTEKGKDVELRCDPISGHTALYWYRQSLGQGLEFLIYFQGNSAPDKSGLPSDRFSAERTGGSVSTLTIQRTQQEDSAVYLCASSPGTFQETQYFGPGTRLLVL.

At least ten counts were recorded for this clonotype. The J gene is TRBJ2-2, the V gene TRBV5-6; D gene uncertain. The V end was cut by 0 bases, the J end by 2 bases, with 11 bases between. This CDR3 comprises 16 residues. The germline gives CDR1 SGHDT, CDR2 YYEEEE. Written as DNA, the CDR3 is TGTGCCAGCAGCTTGGGTCCCCCCAGCAACACCGGGGAGCTGTTTTTT. It encodes CASSLGPPSNTGELFF. Using reference TRBV5-6 and TRBJ2-2 for the parts outside the CDR3, the full variable domain is DAGVTQSPTHLIKTRGQQVTLRCSPKSGHDTVSWYQQALGQGPQFIFQYYEEEERQRGNFPDRFSGHQFPNYSSELNVNALLLGDSALYLCASSLGPPSNTGELFFGEGSRLTVL.

This clonotype was recorded a few times. V usage is TRBV9 and J usage is TRBJ2-2; D is possibly TRBD2 (6 bases). V was pared by 4 bases and J by 1 base, with 14 bases between. This CDR3 has 16 residues. CDR1 and CDR2 (germline): SGDLS, YYNGEE. CDR3 sequence reads: CASSNGRSQNTGELFF. CDR3 nucleotides: TGTGCCAGCAGCAACGGGAGAAGTCAGAACACCGGGGAGCTGTTTTTT.